The rows below give T cell receptor beta chains drawn from one sample of a study of T cell responses to AZD1222 COVID-19 vaccine. Sequencing used immunoSEQ multiplex PCR; TCRdb keeps in-frame clones, though not all of them. The sample shows about 130,000 clones, around 85% of them seen only once. This sample comprised peripheral blood, obtained on day 0 of AZD1222 vaccination. Receptors originate from an adult in good health. Both conserved end residues are part of each CDR3. The order of the fields is clone size, V gene, J gene, D gene, CDR3 DNA, CDR3 protein. The D gene is left open where the match is weak. A clone size is listed for some rows: how often the clone was seen (once, few, many), or a class if it is expanded.

once	TRBV5-6	TRBJ1-2	.	TGTGCCAGCAGCCCGGCAGCCATTCCAACGCATGGCTACACCTTC	CASSPAAIPTHGYTF
.	TRBV19	TRBJ1-2	.	TGTGCCAGTACCCCTAGAAATGAGGGCTCCTATGGCTACACCTTC	CASTPRNEGSYGYTF
few	TRBV4-2	TRBJ1-2	TRBD1	TGTGCCAGCAGCCAAACGGGGACAGGGGGAATTTATGGCTACACCTTC	CASSQTGTGGIYGYTF
.	TRBV10-1	TRBJ1-2	.	TGCGCCAGCAGCGGACAGAACAACTATGGCTACACCTTC	CASSGQNNYGYTF
.	TRBV9	TRBJ1-3	.	TGTGCCAGCACACCCGGAGACCTACGTTCTGGAAACACCATATATTTT	CASTPGDLRSGNTIYF
.	TRBV5-1	TRBJ1-1	.	TGCGCCACCTCCTTCGGGGACACTGAAGCTTTCTTT	CATSFGDTEAFF
.	TRBV6-6	TRBJ1-2	TRBD1	TGTGCCAGCATCGCCCCAGGGGGTGGTTCGGATGGCTACACCTTC	CASIAPGGGSDGYTF
.	TRBV9	TRBJ1-3	.	TGTGCCAGCAGCGTGTTAGGGGAAGGAAACACCATATATTTT	CASSVLGEGNTIYF
few	TRBV20-1	TRBJ2-3	.	TGCAGTGCTAGTCACGGGAGACTGGATACGCAGTATTTT	CSASHGRLDTQYF
.	TRBV29-1	TRBJ1-2	.	TGCAGCGTTGCCTCCCGTGACAGAGCCTATGGCTACACCTTC	CSVASRDRAYGYTF
.	TRBV6-2/TRBV6-3	TRBJ2-7	TRBD2	TGTGCCAGCAGTCACTTTATTCGGACTAGCCCCTTCTACGAGCAGTACTTC	CASSHFIRTSPFYEQYF
.	TRBV6-5	TRBJ2-2	.	TGTGCCAGCAAATTCGGCACCGGGGAGCTGTTTTTT	CASKFGTGELFF
.	TRBV11-2	TRBJ2-7	TRBD2	TGTGCCAGCAGCTTAATTGCGGGAGGTTCCTACGAGCAGTACTTC	CASSLIAGGSYEQYF
.	TRBV11-2	TRBJ1-2	TRBD1	TGTGCCAGCAGCCTGACAGGGGTTGGCTACACCTTC	CASSLTGVGYTF
.	TRBV5-6	TRBJ1-1	TRBD1	TGTGCCAGCAGCTTAAGGGGACAGCGGATGGAAGAAGCTTTCTTT	CASSLRGQRMEEAFF
.	TRBV9	TRBJ1-5	.	TGTGCCAGCAGCGAGGCTGGGACGGCTAATCAGCCCCAGCATTTT	CASSEAGTANQPQHF
.	TRBV7-3	TRBJ2-7	.	TGTGCCAGCAGCCGATTCCTAAACTACGAGCAGTACTTC	CASSRFLNYEQYF
.	TRBV10-1	TRBJ2-5	.	TGCGCCAGCTTAACAGGGGAGACCCAGTACTTC	CASLTGETQYF
once	TRBV5-6	TRBJ2-3	.	TGTGCCAGCAGCTGGGAATCGTACACAGATACGCAGTATTTT	CASSWESYTDTQYF
once	TRBV7-2	TRBJ2-1	.	TGTGCCAGCAGCTTGACCGGCAGAAGCTCCTACAATGAGCAGTTCTTC	CASSLTGRSSYNEQFF
once	TRBV3-1/TRBV3-2	TRBJ2-5	TRBD2	TGTGCCAGCAGCCAAGGGCGCCGGCTAGCGGGGTTCCAAGAGACCCAGTACTTC	CASSQGRRLAGFQETQYF
.	TRBV6-5	TRBJ1-2	TRBD1	TGTGCCAGCAGGTTGGGGACAGGGGAAGGCTACACCTTC	CASRLGTGEGYTF
.	TRBV10-2	TRBJ1-2	TRBD1	TGCGCCAGCAGTAGCATGGGGACAGGGGACTGGGGCTACACCTTC	CASSSMGTGDWGYTF
.	TRBV30	TRBJ2-4	.	TGTGCCTGGAGCTGGCAGAACGGGCCCTTTTACTTC	CAWSWQNGPFYF
.	TRBV6-8	TRBJ1-3	TRBD1	TGTGCCAGCAGTTACTCGATAGGGGACAGGGAATTCCGCTCTGGAAACACCATATATTTT	CASSYSIGDREFRSGNTIYF
.	TRBV7-9	TRBJ1-3	.	TGTGCCAGCAGCTTACCCAGGAGACTCGGAAACACCATATATTTT	CASSLPRRLGNTIYF
.	TRBV6-5	TRBJ2-7	.	TGTGCCAGCACCAGAATCGGGGACTACGAGCAGTACTTC	CASTRIGDYEQYF
.	TRBV7-9	TRBJ1-1	.	TGTGCCAGCAGCCGTTCGGTTCAGGGAGGGAATGGCACTGAAGCTTTCTTT	CASSRSVQGGNGTEAFF
.	TRBV11-2	TRBJ1-1	.	TGTGCCAGCAGCTTAAGCGGGAACACTGAAGCTTTCTTT	CASSLSGNTEAFF
once	TRBV18	TRBJ1-4	.	TGTGCCAGCTCACCAAGGGGAGAGCTTAATGAAAAACTGTTTTTT	CASSPRGELNEKLFF
.	TRBV5-4	TRBJ1-1	TRBD1	TGTGCCAGCAGCTCGATCGACAGGGGGAACACTGAAGCTTTCTTT	CASSSIDRGNTEAFF
.	TRBV5-6	TRBJ1-5	.	TGTGCCAGCAGCTTGGGAGTGGGTGATCAGCCCCAGCATTTT	CASSLGVGDQPQHF